The subject of this entry is one T cell receptor beta chain. The sample belongs to a study of shared clonotypes between healthy human individuals. Produced via immunoSEQ multiplex PCR; TCRdb's table is partial and in-frame only. The profile shows about 710,000 clones, 72% of them singletons. The sequenced sample consisted of memory CD4+ T cells sorted from blood. Subset here: CD45RA-negative fraction. The clonotype originates from a woman in her thirties in good health.

The CDR3 region is CASISTTYNEQFF. Written as DNA, the CDR3 is TGTGCCAGCATCAGTACGACCTACAATGAGCAGTTCTTC. This rearrangement joins TRBV6-1 to TRBJ2-1, with no clear D. Looked up from germline, CDR1 is MNHNS and CDR2 is SASEGT. This CDR3 contains 13 residues. The ends were cut back, 7 bases at V and 2 bases at J, with 9 bases in the middle.